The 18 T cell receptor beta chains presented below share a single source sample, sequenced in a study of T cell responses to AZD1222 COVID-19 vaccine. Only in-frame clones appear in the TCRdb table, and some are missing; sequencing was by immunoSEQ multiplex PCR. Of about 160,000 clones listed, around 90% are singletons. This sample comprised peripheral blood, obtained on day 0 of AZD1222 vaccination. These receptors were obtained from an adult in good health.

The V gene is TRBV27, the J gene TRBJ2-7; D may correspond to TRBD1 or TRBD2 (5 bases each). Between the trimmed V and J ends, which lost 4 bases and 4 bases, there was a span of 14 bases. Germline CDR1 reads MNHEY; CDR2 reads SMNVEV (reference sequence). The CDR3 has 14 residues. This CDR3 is CASSWVPGTYEQYF. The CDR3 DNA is TGTGCCAGCAGTTGGGTCCCCGGGACGTACGAGCAGTACTTC.

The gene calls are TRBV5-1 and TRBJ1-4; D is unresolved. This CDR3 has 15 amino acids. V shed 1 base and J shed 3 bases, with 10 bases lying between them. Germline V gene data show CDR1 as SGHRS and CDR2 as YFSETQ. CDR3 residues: CASSLTQIANEKLFF. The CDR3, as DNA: TGCGCCAGCAGCTTGACGCAAATCGCTAATGAAAAACTGTTTTTT.

In DNA form, the CDR3 reads TGTGCCAGCAGCCCTACCGGGACAGGGTCGGGTCAGCCCCAGCATTTT. It translates to CASSPTGTGSGQPQHF. The V gene is TRBV6-2 or TRBV6-3, the J gene TRBJ1-5; 9 bases are shared with TRBD1. The V gene end was trimmed by 6 bases and the J gene end by 6 bases; junction bases not matched to a gene: 12. The CDR3 loop spans 16 amino acids. Germline lookup yields CDR1 MNHEY and CDR2 SVGEGT.

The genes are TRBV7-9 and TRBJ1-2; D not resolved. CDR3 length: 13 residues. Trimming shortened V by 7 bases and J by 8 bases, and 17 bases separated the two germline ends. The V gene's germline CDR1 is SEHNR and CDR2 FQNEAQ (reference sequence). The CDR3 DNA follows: TGTGCCAGCAACCAACTCCTGACAAGCGGCTACACCTTC. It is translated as CASNQLLTSGYTF. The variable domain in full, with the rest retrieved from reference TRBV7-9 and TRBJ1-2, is DTGVSQNPRHKITKRGQNVTFRCDPISEHNRLYWYRQTLGQGPEFLTYFQNEAQLEKSRLLSDRFSAERPKGSFSTLEIQRTEQGDSAMYLCASNQLLTSGYTFGSGTRLTVV.

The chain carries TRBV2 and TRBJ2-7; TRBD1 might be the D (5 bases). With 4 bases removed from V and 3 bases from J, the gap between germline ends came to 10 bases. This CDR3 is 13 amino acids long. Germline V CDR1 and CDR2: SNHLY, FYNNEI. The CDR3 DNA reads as TGTGCCAGCAGTGTCAGGGCCTACTACGAGCAGTACTTC. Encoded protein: CASSVRAYYEQYF.

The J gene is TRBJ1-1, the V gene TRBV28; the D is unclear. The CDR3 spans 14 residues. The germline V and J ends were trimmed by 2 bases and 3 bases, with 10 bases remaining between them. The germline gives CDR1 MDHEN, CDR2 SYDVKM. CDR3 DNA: TGTGCCAGCAGTTTACTGGGGTCGGACACTGAAGCTTTCTTT. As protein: CASSLLGSDTEAFF.

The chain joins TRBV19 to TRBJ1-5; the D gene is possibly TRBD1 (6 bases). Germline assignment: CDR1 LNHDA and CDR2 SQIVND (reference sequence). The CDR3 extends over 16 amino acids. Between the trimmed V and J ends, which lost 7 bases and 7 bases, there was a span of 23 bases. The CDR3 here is CASTQESWGAHQPQHF. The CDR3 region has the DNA TGTGCCAGTACTCAGGAAAGCTGGGGGGCACACCAGCCCCAGCATTTT.

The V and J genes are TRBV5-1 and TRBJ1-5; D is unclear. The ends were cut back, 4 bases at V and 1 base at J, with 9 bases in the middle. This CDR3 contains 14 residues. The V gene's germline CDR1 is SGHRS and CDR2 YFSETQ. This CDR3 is CASSPDGSNQPQHF. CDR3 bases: TGCGCCAGCAGCCCGGACGGGAGCAATCAGCCCCAGCATTTT.

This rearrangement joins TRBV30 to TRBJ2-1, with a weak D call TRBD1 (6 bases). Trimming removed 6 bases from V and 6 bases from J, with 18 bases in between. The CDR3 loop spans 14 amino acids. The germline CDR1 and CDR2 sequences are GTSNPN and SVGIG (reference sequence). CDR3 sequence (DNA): TGTGCCTGCTCGCACTTACAGGGCCCCAATGAGCAGTTCTTC. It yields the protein CACSHLQGPNEQFF. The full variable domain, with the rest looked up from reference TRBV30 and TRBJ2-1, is SQTIHQWPATLVQPVGSPLSLECTVEGTSNPNLYWYRQAAGRGLQLLFYSVGIGQISSEVPQNLSASRPQDRQFILSSKKLLLSDSGFYLCACSHLQGPNEQFFGPGTRLTVL.

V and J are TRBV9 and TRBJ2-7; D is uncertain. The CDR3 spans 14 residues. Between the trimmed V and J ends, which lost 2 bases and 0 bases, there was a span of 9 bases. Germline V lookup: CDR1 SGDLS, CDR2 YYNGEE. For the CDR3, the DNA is TGTGCCAGCAGCGTCCATGGGAACTCCTACGAGCAGTACTTC. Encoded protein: CASSVHGNSYEQYF.

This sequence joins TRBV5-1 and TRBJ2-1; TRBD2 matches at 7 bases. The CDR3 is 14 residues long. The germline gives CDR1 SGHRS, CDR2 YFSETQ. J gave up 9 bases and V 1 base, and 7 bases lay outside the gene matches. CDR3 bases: TGCGCCAGCAGCTTGTTTGCGGGAGCGCGTGAGCAGTTCTTC. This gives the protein CASSLFAGAREQFF.

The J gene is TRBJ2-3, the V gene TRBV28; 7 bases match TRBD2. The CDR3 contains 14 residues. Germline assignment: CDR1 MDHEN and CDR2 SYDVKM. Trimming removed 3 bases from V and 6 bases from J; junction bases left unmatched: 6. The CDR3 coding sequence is TGTGCCAGCAGTTTGGGCCCCGGGGGGGATACGCAGTATTTT. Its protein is CASSLGPGGDTQYF. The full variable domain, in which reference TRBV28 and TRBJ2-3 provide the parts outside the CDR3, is DVKVTQSSRYLVKRTGEKVFLECVQDMDHENMFWYRQDPGLGLRLIYFSYDVKMKEKGDIPEGYSVSREKKERFSLILESASTNQTSMYLCASSLGPGGDTQYFGPGTRLTVL.

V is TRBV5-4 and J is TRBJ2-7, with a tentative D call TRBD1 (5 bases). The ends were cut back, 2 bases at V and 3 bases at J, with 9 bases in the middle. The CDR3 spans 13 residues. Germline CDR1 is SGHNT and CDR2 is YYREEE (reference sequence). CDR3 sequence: CASSFDRNYEQYF. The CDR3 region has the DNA TGTGCCAGCAGCTTCGACAGAAACTACGAGCAGTACTTC.

CDR3 nucleotides: TGCAGTGCTAGTTCCACTGGGCTCGGCGAGCAGTACTTC. This gives the protein CSASSTGLGEQYF. The chain carries TRBV20-1 and TRBJ2-7; D remains unclear. V lost 3 bases and J lost 6, with 15 bases in between. The V gene's germline CDR1 is DFQATT and CDR2 SNEGSKA (reference sequence). The CDR3 is 13 residues long.

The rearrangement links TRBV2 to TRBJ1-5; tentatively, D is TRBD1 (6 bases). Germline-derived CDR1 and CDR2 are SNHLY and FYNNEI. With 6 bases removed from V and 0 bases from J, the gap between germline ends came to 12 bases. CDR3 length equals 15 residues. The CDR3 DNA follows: TGTGCCAGCAGGATCGGACAGAATAGCAATCAGCCCCAGCATTTT. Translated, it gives CASRIGQNSNQPQHF. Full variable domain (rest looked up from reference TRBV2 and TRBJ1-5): EPEVTQTPSHQVTQMGQEVILRCVPISNHLYFYWYRQILGQKVEFLVSFYNNEISEKSEIFDDQFSVERPDGSNFTLKIRSTKLEDSAMYFCASRIGQNSNQPQHFGDGTRLSIL.

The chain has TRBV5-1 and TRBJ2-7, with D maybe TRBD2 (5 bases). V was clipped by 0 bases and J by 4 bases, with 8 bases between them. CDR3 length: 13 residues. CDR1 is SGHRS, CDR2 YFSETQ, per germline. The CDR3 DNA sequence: TGCGCCAGCAGCTTGGAGGGCGGGTACGAGCAGTACTTC. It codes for CASSLEGGYEQYF. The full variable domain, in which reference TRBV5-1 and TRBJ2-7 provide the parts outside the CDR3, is KAGVTQTPRYLIKTRGQQVTLSCSPISGHRSVSWYQQTPGQGLQFLFEYFSETQRNKGNFPGRFSGRQFSNSRSEMNVSTLELGDSALYLCASSLEGGYEQYFGPGTRLTVT.

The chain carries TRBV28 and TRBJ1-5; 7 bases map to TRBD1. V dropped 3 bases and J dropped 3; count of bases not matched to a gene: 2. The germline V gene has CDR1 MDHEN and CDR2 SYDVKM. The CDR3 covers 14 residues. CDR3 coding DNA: TGTGCCAGCAGTTTGGGACAGTTCAATCAGCCCCAGCATTTT. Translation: CASSLGQFNQPQHF.

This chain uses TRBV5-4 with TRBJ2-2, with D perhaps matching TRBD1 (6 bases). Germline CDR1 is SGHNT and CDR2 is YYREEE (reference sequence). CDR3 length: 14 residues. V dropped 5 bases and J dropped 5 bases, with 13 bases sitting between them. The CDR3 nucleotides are TGTGCCAGCAGGACCGGGACAACAACCGGGGAGCTGTTTTTT. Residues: CASRTGTTTGELFF.